This T cell receptor (beta chain) was captured by sequencing in a study of Ad26.COV2.S vaccination and SARS-CoV-2 variants. Across the whole study: Of the COV1001 trial arms, the Ad26.COV2.S arm included the donor. Ad26.COV2.S given intramuscularly, once or twice 56 days apart.

Study results and caveats: Spike-specific CD8+ and CD4+ T cell responses reportedly showed substantial breadth after vaccination.

With respect to this clone: Its antigen is unknown.

Indicated treatment: over 15 received Ad26.COV2.S at low or high dose, single or two shots; about 5 received placebo; per-sample allocation not given. The samples date from day 63 after the first vaccine or placebo injection. V dropped 5 bases and J dropped 5; count of bases not matched to a gene: 7. The CDR3 sequence is 16 residues long. The germline gives CDR1 SGHAT, CDR2 FQNNGV. Sequencing was performed with immunoSEQ multiplex PCR; in TCRdb, only in-frame clones are kept and a portion is missing. This sample has roughly 320,000 clones; roughly 84% occur once, and the top ten carry roughly 3.6%. The V call is TRBV11-2, the J call TRBJ2-5, with 14 bases matching TRBD2. The TCR sequence derives from a person aged 18-60 years who received the Ad26.COV2.S COVID-19 vaccine or a placebo. The sample here was peripheral blood, taken in a trial of Ad26.COV2.S vaccine versus placebo. The CDR3 coding sequence is TGTGCCAGCAGCCGGACTAGCGGGGGGCGTATGGAGACCCAGTACTTC. Its protein product is CASSRTSGGRMETQYF.